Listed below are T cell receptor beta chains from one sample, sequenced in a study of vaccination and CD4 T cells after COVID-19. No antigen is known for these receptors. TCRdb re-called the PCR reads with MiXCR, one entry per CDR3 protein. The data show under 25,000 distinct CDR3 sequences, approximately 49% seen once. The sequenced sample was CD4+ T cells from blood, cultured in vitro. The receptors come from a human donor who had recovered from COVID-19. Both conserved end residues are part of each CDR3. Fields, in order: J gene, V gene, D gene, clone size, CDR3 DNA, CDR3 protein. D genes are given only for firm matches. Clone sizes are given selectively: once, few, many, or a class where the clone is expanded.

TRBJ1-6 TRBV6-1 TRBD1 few TGTGCCAGCAGAGACAGGGAAGGCTCACCCCTCCACTTT CASRDREGSPLHF
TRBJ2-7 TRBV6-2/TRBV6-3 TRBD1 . TGTGCCAGCAGTTACTCTGGGACAGGGTCCTACGAGCAGTACTTC CASSYSGTGSYEQYF
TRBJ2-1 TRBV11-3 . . TGTGCCAGCAGCATCAGACACACCGCTGTCAATGAGCAGTTCTTC CASSIRHTAVNEQFF
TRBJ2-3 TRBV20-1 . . TGCAGTGCTAGGACCCCTCGGGGCCAAGATACGCAGTATTTT CSARTPRGQDTQYF
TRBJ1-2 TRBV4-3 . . TGCGCCAGCAGCCAAGAGGGCGGGATGGGGGACTATGGCTACACCTTC CASSQEGGMGDYGYTF
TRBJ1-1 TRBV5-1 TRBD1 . TGCGCCAGCAGCTTGCAGGGGGACTTTTCTGAAGCTTTCTTT CASSLQGDFSEAFF
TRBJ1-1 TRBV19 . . TGTGCCAGTAGTGTGGCGGGTCGGGGGAACACTGAAGCTTTCTTT CASSVAGRGNTEAFF
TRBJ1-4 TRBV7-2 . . TGTGCCAGCAGCTTGTCCAGGGATGAAAAACTGTTTTTT CASSLSRDEKLFF
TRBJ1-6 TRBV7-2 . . TGTGCCAGCAGCGATCCCCAGGTTTCACCCCTCCACTTT CASSDPQVSPLHF
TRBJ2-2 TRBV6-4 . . TGTGCCGGGCCGTGGGCGGTCGGCACCGGGGAGCTGTTTTTT CAGPWAVGTGELFF
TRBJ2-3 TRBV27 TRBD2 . TGTGCCAGCAGTTTCGGCGGGGGGGTTTCAGATACGCAGTATTTT CASSFGGGVSDTQYF
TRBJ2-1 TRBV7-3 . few TGTGCCAGCAGCCCTCCCGGGACACCGTACAATGAGCAGTTCTTC CASSPPGTPYNEQFF
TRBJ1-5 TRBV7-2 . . TGTGCCAGCACCCTCGGAGGGGCCAATCAGCCCCAGCATTTT CASTLGGANQPQHF
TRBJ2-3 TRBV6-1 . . TGTGCCAGCAGTGAAATAGGGTGGGTGAATACGCAGTATTTT CASSEIGWVNTQYF
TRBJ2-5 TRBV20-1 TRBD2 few TGCAGTGCTAGAGTAGGCGGGAGGAGAGAGACCCAGTACTTC CSARVGGRRETQYF
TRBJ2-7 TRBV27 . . TGTGCCAGCCAGCATCGGACGGTAACCTACGAGCAGTACTTC CASQHRTVTYEQYF
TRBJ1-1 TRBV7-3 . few TGTGCCAGCAGCTTAACCACAGCGTCTAACACTGAAGCTTTCTTT CASSLTTASNTEAFF
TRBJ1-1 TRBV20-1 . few TGCAGTGCTAGAGATGGAGGCAGGGGAAGGAACACTGAAGCTTTCTTT CSARDGGRGRNTEAFF
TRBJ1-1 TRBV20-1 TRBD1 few TGCAGTGCTACCCGGGACAGCCTGAACACTGAAGCTTTCTTT CSATRDSLNTEAFF
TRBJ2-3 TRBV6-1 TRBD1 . TGTGCCAGCAGCTATATCGTAGGGACAGCCTCAGATACGCAGTATTTT CASSYIVGTASDTQYF
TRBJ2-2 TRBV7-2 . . TGTGCCAGCAGGGTACAGACGAACACCGGGGAGCTGTTTTTT CASRVQTNTGELFF
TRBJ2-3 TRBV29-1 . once TGCAGCGTTACCCCTTCCGGGTCGACAGATACGCAGTATTTT CSVTPSGSTDTQYF
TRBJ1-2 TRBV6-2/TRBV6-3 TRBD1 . TGTGCCAGCAGAGCGACAGGGGAAGCTAACTATGGCTACACCTTC CASRATGEANYGYTF
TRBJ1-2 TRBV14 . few TGTGCCAGCAGCCCAGAGTGGGGGGCAGATGGCTACACCTTC CASSPEWGADGYTF
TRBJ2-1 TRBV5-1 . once TGCGCCAGCAGCCTGACTAAGGATGAGCAGTTCTTC CASSLTKDEQFF
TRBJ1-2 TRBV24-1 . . TGTGCCACCAGAGGGGAGGGTAGGGAGGATGGCTACACCTTC CATRGEGREDGYTF
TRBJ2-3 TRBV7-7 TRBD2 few TGTGCTAGCAGCTTAAGACTAGCGGGAGCCGGAGATACGCAGTATTTT CASSLRLAGAGDTQYF
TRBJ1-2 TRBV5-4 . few TGTGCCAGCAGCCCCGATAGACAGGCCTATGGCTACACCTTC CASSPDRQAYGYTF
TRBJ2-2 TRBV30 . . TGTGCCTGGAGGGGCGGTGTCGGGGAGCTGTTTTTT CAWRGGVGELFF
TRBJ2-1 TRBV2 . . TGTGCCAGCACTTCGGACTACAATGAGCAGTTCTTC CASTSDYNEQFF
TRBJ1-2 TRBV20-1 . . TGCAGTGTCCGCGAGGGGGGGGGCGATGGCTACACCTTC CSVREGGGDGYTF
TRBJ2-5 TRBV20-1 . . TGCAGTGCGAACAGGTACCAAGAGACCCAGTACTTC CSANRYQETQYF
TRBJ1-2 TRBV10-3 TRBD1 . TGTGCCATCAGCGGCGGGACAGGGGCTAACTATGGCTACACCTTC CAISGGTGANYGYTF
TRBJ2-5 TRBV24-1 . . TGTGCCACCAGTGAAGGCCCCAAGGGGGAGACCCAGTACTTC CATSEGPKGETQYF
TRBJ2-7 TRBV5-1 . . TGCGCCAGCAGCCGGTTCGAGTTTGTTAGAGACTCCTACGAGCAGTACTTC CASSRFEFVRDSYEQYF
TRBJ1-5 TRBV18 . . TGTGCCAGCTCACCAGGCAGGGATAGCAATCAGCCCCAGCATTTT CASSPGRDSNQPQHF
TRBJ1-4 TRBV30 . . TGTGCCTGGAGTCGGGGGCATGGGGAAAAACTGTTTTTT CAWSRGHGEKLFF
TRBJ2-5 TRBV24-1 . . TGTGCCACCAGTGACCCAGGGAGAGAGACCCAGTACTTC CATSDPGRETQYF
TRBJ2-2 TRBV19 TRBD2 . TGTGCCAGCGGACTAGCGGTGAGAGTAACCAGGGAGCTGTTTTTT CASGLAVRVTRELFF
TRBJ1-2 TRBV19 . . TGTGCCAGTAGTCCCGGTGGGGGTGGCTACACCTTC CASSPGGGGYTF
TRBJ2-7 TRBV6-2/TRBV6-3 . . TGTGCCAGCAGTTACTTTCTTGGGGGGCGTAACAACTTCAAAGCCTACGAGCAGTACTTC CASSYFLGGRNNFKAYEQYF
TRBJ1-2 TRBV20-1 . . TGCAGTGCTAGAGTAGGGATCAACTATGGCTACACCTTC CSARVGINYGYTF
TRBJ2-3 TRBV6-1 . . TGTGCCAGCAGACGGACCAGGGGTCCTCAGGATACGCAGTATTTT CASRRTRGPQDTQYF
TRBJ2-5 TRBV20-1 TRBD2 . TGCAGTGGGACTAGCGGGGGCCAAGAGACCCAGTACTTC CSGTSGGQETQYF
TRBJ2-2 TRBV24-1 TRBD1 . TGTGCCACCATTCCGACAGGGGGGGACACCGGGGAGCTGTTTTTT CATIPTGGDTGELFF
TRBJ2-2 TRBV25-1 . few TGTGCCAGCAGTCCTCAGACGACAGGCCGCACCGGGGAGCTGTTTTTT CASSPQTTGRTGELFF
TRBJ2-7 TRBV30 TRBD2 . TGTGCCTGGAGTGTTTTTAGGACTAGCGGGAGGGCCTACGAGCAGTACTTC CAWSVFRTSGRAYEQYF
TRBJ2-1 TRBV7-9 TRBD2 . TGTGCCAGCAGCTCCCCCTTGGCGGGAGCGGTCTACAGTGAGCAGTTCTTC CASSSPLAGAVYSEQFF
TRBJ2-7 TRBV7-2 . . TGTGCCAGCAGCTTAGCGCCCTCTGGGATGGAGAGCGAGCAGTACTTC CASSLAPSGMESEQYF
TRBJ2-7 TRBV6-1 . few TGTGCCAGCAGTACGTTCCGGGTGGGGGCCTACGAGCAGTACTTC CASSTFRVGAYEQYF
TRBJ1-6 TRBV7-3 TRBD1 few TGTGCCAGCAGCGTGACAGGGGTCGGATCACCCCTCCACTTT CASSVTGVGSPLHF
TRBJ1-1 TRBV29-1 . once TGCAGCGTTGAAGGGAGGGACACCTTCAACACTGAAGCTTTCTTT CSVEGRDTFNTEAFF